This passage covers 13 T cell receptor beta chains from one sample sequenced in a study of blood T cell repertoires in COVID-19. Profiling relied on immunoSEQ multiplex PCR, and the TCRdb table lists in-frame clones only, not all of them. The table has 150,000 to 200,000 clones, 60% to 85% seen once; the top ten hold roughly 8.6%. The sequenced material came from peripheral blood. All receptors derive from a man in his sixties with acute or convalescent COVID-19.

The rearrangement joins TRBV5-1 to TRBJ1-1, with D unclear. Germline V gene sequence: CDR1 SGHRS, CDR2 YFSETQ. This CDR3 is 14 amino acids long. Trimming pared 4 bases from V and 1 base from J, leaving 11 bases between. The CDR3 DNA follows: TGCGCCAGCAGCGATGGTCGGGGGAACACTGAAGCTTTCTTT. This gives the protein CASSDGRGNTEAFF.

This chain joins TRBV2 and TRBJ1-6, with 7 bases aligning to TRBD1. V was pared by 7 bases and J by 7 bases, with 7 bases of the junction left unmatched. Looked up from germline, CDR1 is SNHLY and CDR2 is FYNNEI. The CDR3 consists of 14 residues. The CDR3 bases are TGTGCCAGCAAGGGGGCAGGGGGAAATTCACCCCTCCACTTT. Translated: CASKGAGGNSPLHF.

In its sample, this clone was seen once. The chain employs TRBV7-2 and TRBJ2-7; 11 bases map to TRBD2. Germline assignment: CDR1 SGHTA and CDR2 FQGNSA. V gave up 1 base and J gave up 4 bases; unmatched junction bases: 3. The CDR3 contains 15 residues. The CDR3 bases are TGTGCCAGCAGCTTAGAGGGACTAGCGGTTTACGAGCAGTACTTC. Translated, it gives CASSLEGLAVYEQYF.

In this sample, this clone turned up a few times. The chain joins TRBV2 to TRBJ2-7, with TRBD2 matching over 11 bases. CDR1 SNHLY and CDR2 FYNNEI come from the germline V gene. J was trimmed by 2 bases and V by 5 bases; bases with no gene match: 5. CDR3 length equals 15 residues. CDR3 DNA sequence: TGTGCCAGCAGTTCCGGGACTAGCGGTCCCTACGAGCAGTACTTC. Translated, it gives CASSSGTSGPYEQYF.

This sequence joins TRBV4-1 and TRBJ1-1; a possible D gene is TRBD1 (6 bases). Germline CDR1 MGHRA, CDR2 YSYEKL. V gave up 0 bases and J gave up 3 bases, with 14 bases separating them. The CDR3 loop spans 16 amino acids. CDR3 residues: CASSQDRTAWDTEAFF. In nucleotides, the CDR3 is TGCGCCAGCAGCCAAGATCGGACAGCGTGGGACACTGAAGCTTTCTTT.

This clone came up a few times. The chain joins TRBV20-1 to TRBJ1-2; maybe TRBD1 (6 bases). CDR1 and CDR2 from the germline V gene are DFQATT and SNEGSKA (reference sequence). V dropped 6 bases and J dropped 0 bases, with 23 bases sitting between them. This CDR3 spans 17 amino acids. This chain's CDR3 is CSASPISYRDPNYGYTF. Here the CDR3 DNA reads TGCAGTGCCAGTCCCATCTCTTACAGGGACCCTAACTATGGCTACACCTTC.

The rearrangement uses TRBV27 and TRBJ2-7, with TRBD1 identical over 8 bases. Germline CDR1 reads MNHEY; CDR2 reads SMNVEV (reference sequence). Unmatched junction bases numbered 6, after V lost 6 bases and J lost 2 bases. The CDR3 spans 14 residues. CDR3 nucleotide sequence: TGTGCCAGCAGGTCCCCGACAGGGGCCTACGAGCAGTACTTC. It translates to CASRSPTGAYEQYF.

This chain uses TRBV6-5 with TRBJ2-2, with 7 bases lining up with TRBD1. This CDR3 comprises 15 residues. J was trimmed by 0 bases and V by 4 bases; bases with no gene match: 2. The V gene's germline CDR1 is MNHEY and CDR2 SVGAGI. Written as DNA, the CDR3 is TGTGCCAGCAGTTTCGGGACAGCGAACACCGGGGAGCTGTTTTTT. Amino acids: CASSFGTANTGELFF.

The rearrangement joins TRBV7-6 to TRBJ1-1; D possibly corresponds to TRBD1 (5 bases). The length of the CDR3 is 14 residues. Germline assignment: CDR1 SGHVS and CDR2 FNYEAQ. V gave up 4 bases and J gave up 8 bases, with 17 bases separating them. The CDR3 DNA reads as TGTGCCAGCAGCTCCATCCTGTCAGGGTACGAAGCTTTCTTT. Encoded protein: CASSSILSGYEAFF.

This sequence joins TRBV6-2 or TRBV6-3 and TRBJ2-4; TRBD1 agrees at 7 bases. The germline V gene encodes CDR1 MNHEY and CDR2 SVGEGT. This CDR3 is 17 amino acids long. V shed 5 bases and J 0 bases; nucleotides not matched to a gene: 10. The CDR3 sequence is CASSLIPGQLAKNIQYF. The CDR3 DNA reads TGTGCCAGCAGTCTTATCCCGGGACAGCTAGCCAAAAACATTCAGTACTTC.

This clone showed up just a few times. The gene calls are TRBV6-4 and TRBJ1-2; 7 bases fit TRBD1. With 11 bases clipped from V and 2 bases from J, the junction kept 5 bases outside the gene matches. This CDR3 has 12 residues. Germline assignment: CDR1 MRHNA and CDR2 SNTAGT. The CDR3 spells CARRDSNYGYTF. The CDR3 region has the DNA TGTGCCCGACGGGACAGCAACTATGGCTACACCTTC.

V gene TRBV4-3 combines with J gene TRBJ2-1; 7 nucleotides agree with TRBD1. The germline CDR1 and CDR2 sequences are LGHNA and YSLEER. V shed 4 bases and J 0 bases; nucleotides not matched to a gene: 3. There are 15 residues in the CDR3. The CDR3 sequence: CASSPTGSSYNEQFF. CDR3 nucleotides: TGCGCCAGCAGCCCGACAGGGAGCTCCTACAATGAGCAGTTCTTC.

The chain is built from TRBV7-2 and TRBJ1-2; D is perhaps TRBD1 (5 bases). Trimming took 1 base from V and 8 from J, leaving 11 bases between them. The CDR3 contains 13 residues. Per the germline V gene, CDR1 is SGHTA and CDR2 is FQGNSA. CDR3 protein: CASSLGLQGGYTF. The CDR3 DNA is TGTGCCAGCAGCTTAGGGTTGCAGGGAGGCTACACCTTC.